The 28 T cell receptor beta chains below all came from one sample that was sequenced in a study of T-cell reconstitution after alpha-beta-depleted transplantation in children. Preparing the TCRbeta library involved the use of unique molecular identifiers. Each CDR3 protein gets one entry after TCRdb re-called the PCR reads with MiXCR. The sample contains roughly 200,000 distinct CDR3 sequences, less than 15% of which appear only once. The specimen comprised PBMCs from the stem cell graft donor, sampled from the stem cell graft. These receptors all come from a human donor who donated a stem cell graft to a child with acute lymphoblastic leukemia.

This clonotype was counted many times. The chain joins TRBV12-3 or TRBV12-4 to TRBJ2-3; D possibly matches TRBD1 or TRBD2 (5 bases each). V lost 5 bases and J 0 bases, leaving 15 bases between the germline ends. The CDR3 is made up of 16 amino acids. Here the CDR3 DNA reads TGTGCCAGCAGTCCCAAGGGGACCCGAAGCACAGATACGCAGTATTTT. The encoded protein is CASSPKGTRSTDTQYF.

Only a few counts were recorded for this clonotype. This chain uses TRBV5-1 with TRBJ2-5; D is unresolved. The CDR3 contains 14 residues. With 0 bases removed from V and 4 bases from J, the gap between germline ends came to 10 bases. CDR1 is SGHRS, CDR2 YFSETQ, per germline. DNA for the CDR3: TGCGCCAGCAGCTTGGAAATAGTGATAGAGACCCAGTACTTC. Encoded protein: CASSLEIVIETQYF.

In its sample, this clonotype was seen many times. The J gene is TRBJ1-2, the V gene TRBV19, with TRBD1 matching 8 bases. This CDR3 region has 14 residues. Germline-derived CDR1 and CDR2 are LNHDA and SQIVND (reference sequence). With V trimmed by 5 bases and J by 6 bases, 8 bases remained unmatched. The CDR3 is CASSRGQGGNGYTF. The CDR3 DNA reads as TGTGCCAGTAGTCGAGGACAGGGAGGGAATGGCTACACCTTC.

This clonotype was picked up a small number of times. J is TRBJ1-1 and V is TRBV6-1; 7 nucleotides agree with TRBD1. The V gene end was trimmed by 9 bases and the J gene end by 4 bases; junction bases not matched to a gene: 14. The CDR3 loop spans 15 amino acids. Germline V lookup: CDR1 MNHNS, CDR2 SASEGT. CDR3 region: CARTMNRGCSTEAFF. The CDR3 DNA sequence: TGTGCCAGGACAATGAACAGGGGATGTAGCACTGAAGCTTTCTTT.

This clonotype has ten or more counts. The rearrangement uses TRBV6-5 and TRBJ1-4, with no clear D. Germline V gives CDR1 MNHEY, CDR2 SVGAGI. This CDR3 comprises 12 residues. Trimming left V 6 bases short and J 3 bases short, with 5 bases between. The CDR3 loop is CASRRANEKLFF. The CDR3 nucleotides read TGTGCCAGCAGACGGGCTAATGAAAAACTGTTTTTT.

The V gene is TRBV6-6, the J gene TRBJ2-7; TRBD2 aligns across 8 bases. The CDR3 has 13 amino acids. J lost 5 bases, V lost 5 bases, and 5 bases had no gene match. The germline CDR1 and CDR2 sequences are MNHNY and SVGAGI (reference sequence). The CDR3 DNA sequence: TGTGCCAGCAGTCCAGCGGGAGTTCACGAGCAGTACTTC. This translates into CASSPAGVHEQYF.

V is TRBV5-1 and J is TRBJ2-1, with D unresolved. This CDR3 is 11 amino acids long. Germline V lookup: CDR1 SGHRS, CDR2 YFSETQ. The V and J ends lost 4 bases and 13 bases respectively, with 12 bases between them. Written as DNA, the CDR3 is TGCGCCAGCAGCACCGGTAGTGACCAGTTCTTC. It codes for CASSTGSDQFF.

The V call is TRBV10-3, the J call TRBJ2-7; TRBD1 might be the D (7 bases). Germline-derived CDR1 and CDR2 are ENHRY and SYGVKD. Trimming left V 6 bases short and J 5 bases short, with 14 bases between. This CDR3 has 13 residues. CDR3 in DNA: TGTGCCATCAGGGAGGGGGCGCGGGACGAGCAGTACTTC. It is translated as CAIREGARDEQYF.

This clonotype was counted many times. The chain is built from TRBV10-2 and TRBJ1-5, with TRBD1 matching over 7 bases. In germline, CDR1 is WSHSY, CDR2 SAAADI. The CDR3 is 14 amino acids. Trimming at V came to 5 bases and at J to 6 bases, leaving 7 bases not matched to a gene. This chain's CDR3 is CASSRTGRSQPQHF. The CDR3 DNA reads TGCGCCAGCAGTCGGACAGGACGGAGTCAGCCCCAGCATTTT.

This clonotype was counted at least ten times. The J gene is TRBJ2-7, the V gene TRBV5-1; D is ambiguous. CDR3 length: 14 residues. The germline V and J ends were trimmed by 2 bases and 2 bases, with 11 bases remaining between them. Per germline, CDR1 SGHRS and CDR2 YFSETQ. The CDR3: CASSFLTGPYEQYF. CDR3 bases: TGCGCCAGCAGCTTTTTGACCGGGCCCTACGAGCAGTACTTC. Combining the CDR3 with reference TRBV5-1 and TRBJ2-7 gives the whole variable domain KAGVTQTPRYLIKTRGQQVTLSCSPISGHRSVSWYQQTPGQGLQFLFEYFSETQRNKGNFPGRFSGRQFSNSRSEMNVSTLELGDSALYLCASSFLTGPYEQYFGPGTRLTVT.

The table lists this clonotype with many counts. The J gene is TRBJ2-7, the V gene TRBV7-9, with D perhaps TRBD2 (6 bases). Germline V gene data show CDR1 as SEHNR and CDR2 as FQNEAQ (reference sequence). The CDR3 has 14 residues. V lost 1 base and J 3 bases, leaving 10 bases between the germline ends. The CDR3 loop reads CASSLGWRVYEQYF. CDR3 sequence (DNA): TGTGCCAGCAGCTTAGGTTGGAGGGTCTACGAGCAGTACTTC.

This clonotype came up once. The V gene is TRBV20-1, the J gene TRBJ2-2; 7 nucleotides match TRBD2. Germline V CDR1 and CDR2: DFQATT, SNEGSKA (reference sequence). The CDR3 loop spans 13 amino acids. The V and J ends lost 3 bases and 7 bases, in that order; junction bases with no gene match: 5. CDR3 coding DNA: TGCAGTGCTAGGGCTCGGGAGGTCGGGGAGCTGTTTTTT. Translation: CSARAREVGELFF.

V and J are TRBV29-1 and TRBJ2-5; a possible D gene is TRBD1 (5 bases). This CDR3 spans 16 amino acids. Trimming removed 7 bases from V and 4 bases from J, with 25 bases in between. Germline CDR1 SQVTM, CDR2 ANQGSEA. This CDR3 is CSADLRNPGLGETQYF. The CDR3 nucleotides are TGCAGCGCTGATCTCAGAAATCCAGGGTTAGGAGAGACCCAGTACTTC. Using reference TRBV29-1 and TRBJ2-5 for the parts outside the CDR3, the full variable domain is SAVISQKPSRDICQRGTSLTIQCQVDSQVTMMFWYRQQPGQSLTLIATANQGSEATYESGFVIDKFPISRPNLTFSTLTVSNMSPEDSSIYLCSADLRNPGLGETQYFGPGTRLLVL.

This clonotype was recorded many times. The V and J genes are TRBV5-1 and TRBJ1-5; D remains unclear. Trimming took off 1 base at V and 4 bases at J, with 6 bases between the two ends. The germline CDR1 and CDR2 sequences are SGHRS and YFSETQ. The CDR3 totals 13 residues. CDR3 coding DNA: TGCGCCAGCAGCTTGAATGAGAATCAGCCCCAGCATTTT. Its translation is CASSLNENQPQHF.

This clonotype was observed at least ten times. Here the CDR3 DNA reads TGTGCCAGCAGTACCATCCTCAGGGCAAATGAAAAACTGTTTTTT. Translating gives CASSTILRANEKLFF. The gene calls are TRBV27 and TRBJ1-4, with TRBD1 as a possible D gene (5 bases). The CDR3 length is 15 residues. Germline V gives CDR1 MNHEY, CDR2 SMNVEV (reference sequence). The V end lost 5 bases, the J end lost 5 bases, and 15 bases lay between the germline ends.

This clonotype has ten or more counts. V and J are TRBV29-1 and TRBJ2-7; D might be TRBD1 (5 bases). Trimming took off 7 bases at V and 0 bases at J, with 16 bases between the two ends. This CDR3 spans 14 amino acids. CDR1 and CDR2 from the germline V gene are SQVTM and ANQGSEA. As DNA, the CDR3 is TGCAGCGCTGTCGCGGACAACCTCTCCTACGAGCAGTACTTC. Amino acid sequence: CSAVADNLSYEQYF.

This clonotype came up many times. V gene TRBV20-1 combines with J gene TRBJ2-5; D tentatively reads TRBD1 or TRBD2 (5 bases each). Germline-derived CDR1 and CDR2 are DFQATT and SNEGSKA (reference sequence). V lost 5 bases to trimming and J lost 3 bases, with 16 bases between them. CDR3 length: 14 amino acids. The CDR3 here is CSAGGFLGEETQYF. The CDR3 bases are TGCAGTGCTGGCGGGTTTCTGGGGGAAGAGACCCAGTACTTC.

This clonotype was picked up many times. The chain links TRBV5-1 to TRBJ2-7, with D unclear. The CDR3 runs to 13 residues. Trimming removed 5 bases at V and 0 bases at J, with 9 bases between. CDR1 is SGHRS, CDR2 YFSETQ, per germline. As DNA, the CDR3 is TGCGCCAGCAGAGTGGCCGCCTCCTACGAGCAGTACTTC. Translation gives CASRVAASYEQYF.

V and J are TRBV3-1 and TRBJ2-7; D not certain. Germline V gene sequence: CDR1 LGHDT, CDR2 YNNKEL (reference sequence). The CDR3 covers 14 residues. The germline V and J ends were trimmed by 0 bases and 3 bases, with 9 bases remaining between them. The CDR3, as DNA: TGTGCCAGCAGCCAAGAAAAAGCAGTCTACGAGCAGTACTTC. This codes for CASSQEKAVYEQYF.

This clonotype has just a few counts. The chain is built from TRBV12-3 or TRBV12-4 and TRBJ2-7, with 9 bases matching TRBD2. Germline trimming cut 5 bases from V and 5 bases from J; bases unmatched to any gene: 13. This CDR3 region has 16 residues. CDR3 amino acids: CASSQGNSGRRNEQYF. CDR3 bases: TGTGCCAGCAGTCAGGGGAATAGCGGGAGAAGGAACGAGCAGTACTTC.

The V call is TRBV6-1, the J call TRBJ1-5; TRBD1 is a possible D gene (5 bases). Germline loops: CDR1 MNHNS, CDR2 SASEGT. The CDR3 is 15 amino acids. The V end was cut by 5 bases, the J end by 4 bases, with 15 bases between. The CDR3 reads CASSPQIGGNQPQHF. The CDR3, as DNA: TGTGCCAGCAGTCCTCAAATTGGGGGAAATCAGCCCCAGCATTTT.

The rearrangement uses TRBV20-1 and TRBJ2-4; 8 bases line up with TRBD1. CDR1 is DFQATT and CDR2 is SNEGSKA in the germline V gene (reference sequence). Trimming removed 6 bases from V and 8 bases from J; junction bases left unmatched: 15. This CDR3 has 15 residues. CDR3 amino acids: CSARKGQGRSDIQYF. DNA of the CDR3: TGCAGTGCCCGAAAAGGACAGGGAAGAAGTGACATTCAGTACTTC.

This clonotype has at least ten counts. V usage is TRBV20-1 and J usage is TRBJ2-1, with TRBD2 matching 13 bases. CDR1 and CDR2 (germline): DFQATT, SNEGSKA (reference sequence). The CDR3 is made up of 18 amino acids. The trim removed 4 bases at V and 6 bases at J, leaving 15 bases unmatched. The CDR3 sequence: CSAIFRWGLAGSGNEQFF. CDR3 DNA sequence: TGCAGTGCTATTTTCCGTTGGGGACTAGCGGGAAGTGGCAATGAGCAGTTCTTC.

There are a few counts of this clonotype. The CDR3, as DNA: TGTGCCAGCAGCCCAGGTCATTTTTCCCAGGCCGATCCGAACACTGAAGCTTTCTTT. Its translation is CASSPGHFSQADPNTEAFF. The chain combines TRBV11-2 with TRBJ1-1; D gene uncertain. The germline V gene has CDR1 SGHAT and CDR2 FQNNGV. Trimming shortened V by 5 bases and J by 1 base, and 26 bases separated the two germline ends. The CDR3 is made up of 19 amino acids.

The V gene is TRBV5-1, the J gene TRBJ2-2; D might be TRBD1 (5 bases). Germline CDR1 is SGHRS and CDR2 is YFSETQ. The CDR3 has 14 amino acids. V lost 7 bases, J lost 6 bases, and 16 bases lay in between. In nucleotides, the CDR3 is TGCGCCAGCGGCCCCCCAGGGCTGGCCGGGGAGCTGTTTTTT. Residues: CASGPPGLAGELFF.

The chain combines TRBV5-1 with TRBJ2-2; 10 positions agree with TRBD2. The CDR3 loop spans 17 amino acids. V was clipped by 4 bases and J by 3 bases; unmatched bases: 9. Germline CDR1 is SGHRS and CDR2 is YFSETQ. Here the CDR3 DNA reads TGCGCCAGCAGCGGACCTAGCGGGAGAACCGACACCGGGGAGCTGTTTTTT. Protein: CASSGPSGRTDTGELFF.

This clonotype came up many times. In DNA, the CDR3 is TGTGCCAGCAGCGTCGGAGCAGTACCTACCGGGGAGCTGTTTTTT. Translation gives CASSVGAVPTGELFF. This chain joins TRBV11-3 and TRBJ2-2; D not resolved. Germline CDR1 and CDR2: SGHNT and YENEEA. The CDR3 loop spans 15 amino acids. Trimming shortened V by 5 bases and J by 5 bases, and 15 bases separated the two germline ends.

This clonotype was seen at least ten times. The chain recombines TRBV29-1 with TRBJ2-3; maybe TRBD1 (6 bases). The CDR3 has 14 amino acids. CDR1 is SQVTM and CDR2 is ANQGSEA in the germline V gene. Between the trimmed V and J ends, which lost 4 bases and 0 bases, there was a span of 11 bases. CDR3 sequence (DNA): TGCAGCGTTGTTGGGGGCGCGAGCACAGATACGCAGTATTTT. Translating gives CSVVGGASTDTQYF.